Following are 28 T cell receptor beta chains from one sample sequenced in a study of CD8 T cells in Susac syndrome. After extraction with the RNeasy kit, roughly 0.45 to 1 ug of the RNA was reverse transcribed using random hexamers. TCRdb reprocessed the immunoSEQ multiplex PCR reads with MiXCR, giving one entry per CDR3 protein. The sample holds just under 95,000 distinct CDR3 sequences; about 95% are singletons and the top ten take approximately 0.3%. Material for sequencing was CD4+ T cells from PBMCs. Receptors originate from a human donor with Susac syndrome.

The chain employs TRBV30 and TRBJ1-5; no reliable D call. Germline CDR1 reads GTSNPN; CDR2 reads SVGIG (reference sequence). The CDR3 sequence is 15 residues long. Between the trimmed V and J ends, which lost 1 base and 2 bases, there was a span of 12 bases. The CDR3 spells CAWSGWAVGNQPQHF. Written as DNA, the CDR3 is TGTGCCTGGAGTGGTTGGGCGGTGGGCAATCAGCCCCAGCATTTT.

The chain is built from TRBV18 and TRBJ2-3; no reliable D call. The V and J ends lost 1 base and 0 bases respectively, with 8 bases between them. The CDR3 is made up of 15 amino acids. Germline V lookup: CDR1 KGHSH, CDR2 LQKENI. CDR3 DNA sequence: TGTGCCAGCTCACCACTGGCTTCTAGCACAGATACGCAGTATTTT. Its translation is CASSPLASSTDTQYF. Using reference TRBV18 and TRBJ2-3 for the parts outside the CDR3, the full variable domain is NAGVMQNPRHLVRRRGQEARLRCSPMKGHSHVYWYRQLPEEGLKFMVYLQKENIIDESGMPKERFSAEFPKEGPSILRIQQVVRGDSAAYFCASSPLASSTDTQYFGPGTRLTVL.

The J gene is TRBJ1-2, the V gene TRBV29-1; tentative D call: TRBD1 (5 bases). Germline V lookup: CDR1 SQVTM, CDR2 ANQGSEA. Trimming left V 3 bases short and J 5 bases short, with 13 bases between. The CDR3 is made up of 13 amino acids. CDR3 DNA: TGCAGCGTTGAGGCGGGGGATCGGTATGGCTACACCTTC. It encodes CSVEAGDRYGYTF.

The gene calls are TRBV7-2 and TRBJ2-5; 13 bases are a match to TRBD2. CDR1 SGHTA and CDR2 FQGNSA come from the germline V gene. The V and J ends lost 4 bases and 0 bases, in that order; junction bases with no gene match: 8. The CDR3 covers 18 residues. CDR3 bases: TGTGCCAGCAGCTGGAGACTAGCGGGGGGCTCCTACCAAGAGACCCAGTACTTC. Residues: CASSWRLAGGSYQETQYF. The whole variable domain, remainder taken from reference TRBV7-2 and TRBJ2-5, is GAGVSQSPSNKVTEKGKDVELRCDPISGHTALYWYRQSLGQGLEFLIYFQGNSAPDKSGLPSDRFSAERTGGSVSTLTIQRTQQEDSAVYLCASSWRLAGGSYQETQYFGPGTRLLVL.

The chain couples TRBV6-5 to TRBJ2-7; D remains ambiguous. The CDR3 contains 14 residues. V lost 6 bases and J lost 3, with 15 bases in between. CDR1 and CDR2 (germline): MNHEY, SVGAGI. CDR3 protein: CASSGSAELYEQYF. CDR3 DNA sequence: TGTGCCAGCAGCGGGTCCGCAGAACTCTACGAGCAGTACTTC.

The chain combines TRBV3-1 with TRBJ1-5, with D perhaps matching TRBD1 (5 bases). The CDR3 spans 18 residues. CDR1 is LGHDT and CDR2 is YNNKEL in the germline V gene (reference sequence). V gave up 0 bases and J gave up 3 bases, with 18 bases separating them. CDR3 nucleotides: TGTGCCAGCAGCCAAGATAGGGGATTTGGAGGGGCCAATCAGCCCCAGCATTTT. This codes for CASSQDRGFGGANQPQHF.

This clonotype was found once. The rearrangement uses TRBV6-2 or TRBV6-3 and TRBJ1-1; D is unclear. Trimming stripped 6 bases from V and 0 bases from J, with 8 bases between. Germline-derived CDR1 and CDR2 are MNHEY and SVGEGT. This CDR3 region has 13 residues. CDR3 amino acids: CASRARMNTEAFF. CDR3 sequence (DNA): TGTGCCAGCAGGGCCCGGATGAACACTGAAGCTTTCTTT.

This clonotype was seen just once. The chain carries TRBV11-2 and TRBJ2-1; the match to TRBD1 covers 8 bases. This CDR3 contains 15 residues. V was clipped by 5 bases and J by 1 base; unmatched bases: 4. The V gene's germline CDR1 is SGHAT and CDR2 FQNNGV. The CDR3 spells CASSGQGRSYNEQFF. The CDR3 DNA reads as TGTGCCAGCAGCGGACAGGGAAGATCCTACAATGAGCAGTTCTTC.

V and J are TRBV7-9 and TRBJ2-3; a possible D gene is TRBD1 (6 bases). The germline gives CDR1 SEHNR, CDR2 FQNEAQ (reference sequence). The ends were cut back, 0 bases at V and 4 bases at J, with 11 bases in the middle. This CDR3 spans 15 amino acids. CDR3 amino acids: CASSLAATGPDTQYF. The CDR3 nucleotides are TGTGCCAGCAGCTTAGCGGCGACAGGCCCAGATACGCAGTATTTT.

This clonotype was recorded once. The V gene is TRBV3-1, the J gene TRBJ2-7; D is perhaps TRBD2 (5 bases). The CDR3 consists of 12 residues. Trimming cost V 4 bases and J 5 bases, with 9 bases left between them. Looked up from germline, CDR1 is LGHDT and CDR2 is YNNKEL (reference sequence). CDR3 sequence: CASSPRRNEQYF. Written as DNA, the CDR3 is TGTGCCAGCAGCCCCCGGAGGAACGAGCAGTACTTC.

The rearrangement uses TRBV21-1 and TRBJ2-5; TRBD2 is the table's D call, not checked against the DNA. TRBV21-1 corresponds to a pseudogene. The CDR3 consists of 16 residues. The CDR3 coding sequence is TGTGCCAGCAGCATAAAGGGACTAGCGGTCCAAGAGACCCAGTACTTC. It encodes CASSIKGLAVQETQYF.

The rearrangement links TRBV30 to TRBJ1-6, with 8 bases identical to TRBD1. Germline CDR1 and CDR2: GTSNPN and SVGIG (reference sequence). This CDR3 comprises 12 residues. With V trimmed by 1 base and J by 16 bases, 6 bases remained unmatched. The CDR3 DNA reads TGTGCCTGGAGTGGGCAGGGGGCAAAGCTCCACTTT. Translating it yields CAWSGQGAKLHF.

This clonotype has a single count. The chain recombines TRBV4-1 with TRBJ2-7, with D tentatively TRBD1 (5 bases). Per germline, CDR1 MGHRA and CDR2 YSYEKL. The CDR3 covers 15 residues. V gave up 0 bases and J gave up 7 bases, with 16 bases separating them. The CDR3 reads CASSQEWTTRFEQYF. CDR3 bases: TGCGCCAGCAGCCAAGAGTGGACAACCCGATTTGAGCAGTACTTC.

The CDR3 is CASSKDIDEQFF. Written as DNA, the CDR3 is TGTGCCAGCAGCAAAGACATCGATGAGCAGTTCTTC. The chain uses TRBV21-1 and TRBJ2-1. TRBV21-1 is described as a pseudogene. The CDR3 totals 12 residues.

The chain uses TRBV3-1 and TRBJ1-2, with D possibly being TRBD1 (5 bases). The germline CDR1 and CDR2 sequences are LGHDT and YNNKEL (reference sequence). CDR3 length equals 15 residues. V lost 4 bases and J lost 4, with 16 bases in between. In DNA form, the CDR3 reads TGTGCCAGCAGCCGGGGGGGACGTTTGGGCTATGGCTACACCTTC. Protein: CASSRGGRLGYGYTF.

The chain has TRBV12-3 or TRBV12-4 and TRBJ2-7; D may be TRBD2 (7 bases). The germline V and J ends were trimmed by 1 base and 2 bases, with 18 bases remaining between them. The CDR3 sequence is 17 residues long. CDR3 amino acids: CASSLGTGGPKTYEQYF. In nucleotides, the CDR3 is TGTGCCAGCAGTTTAGGGACGGGGGGCCCTAAAACCTACGAGCAGTACTTC.

This chain links TRBV19 with TRBJ1-2; D may be TRBD1 (5 bases). Trimming cost V 4 bases and J 6 bases, with 18 bases left between them. The CDR3 has 15 amino acids. CDR1 is LNHDA, CDR2 SQIVND, per germline (reference sequence). DNA of the CDR3: TGTGCCAGTAGTAGGGACTTGGACCCTGTGGATGGCTACACCTTC. This sequence encodes CASSRDLDPVDGYTF.

The rearrangement links TRBV7-9 to TRBJ2-7, with TRBD1 identical over 7 bases. Germline V gene sequence: CDR1 SEHNR, CDR2 FQNEAQ (reference sequence). The V segment lost 4 bases and the J segment 0 bases; nucleotides outside the gene matches: 3. This CDR3 has 14 residues. CDR3 loop: CASSSDRFSYEQYF. The CDR3, as DNA: TGTGCCAGCAGCTCGGACAGGTTCTCCTACGAGCAGTACTTC. Together with reference TRBV7-9 and TRBJ2-7, the CDR3 gives the full variable domain: DTGVSQNPRHKITKRGQNVTFRCDPISEHNRLYWYRQTLGQGPEFLTYFQNEAQLEKSRLLSDRFSAERPKGSFSTLEIQRTEQGDSAMYLCASSSDRFSYEQYFGPGTRLTVT.

A single count supports this clonotype. V is TRBV4-1 and J is TRBJ1-2, with TRBD1 matching 8 bases. The V and J ends lost 4 bases and 6 bases, in that order; junction bases with no gene match: 13. The length of the CDR3 is 16 residues. Germline V gene data show CDR1 as MGHRA and CDR2 as YSYEKL. Written as DNA, the CDR3 is TGCGCCAGCAGCCTCACGGGACAGGACGTAACCCATGGCTACACCTTC. Encoded protein: CASSLTGQDVTHGYTF.

This sequence joins TRBV25-1 and TRBJ2-1, with D possibly being TRBD1 (6 bases). The germline gives CDR1 MGHDK, CDR2 SYGVNS. Deletions cut 1 base from V and 5 bases from J, with 12 bases between. This CDR3 contains 15 residues. The CDR3 nucleotides read TGTGCCAGCAGTGAATCCTTGGCAGGGGACAATGAGCAGTTCTTC. Its translation: CASSESLAGDNEQFF.

This chain connects TRBV6-5 to TRBJ2-3; 7 bases are a match to TRBD2. This CDR3 spans 13 amino acids. Germline values: CDR1 MNHEY, CDR2 SVGAGI. Trimming at V came to 6 bases and at J to 6 bases, leaving 6 bases not matched to a gene. The CDR3 region has the DNA TGTGCCAGCAGCTTGACTAGCTCCGATACGCAGTATTTT. This encodes CASSLTSSDTQYF.

The rearrangement links TRBV7-3 to TRBJ2-1; D not resolved. The V end was cut by 3 bases, the J end by 5 bases, with 5 bases between. CDR1 is SGHTA, CDR2 FQGTGA, per germline. The CDR3 runs to 12 residues. Here the CDR3 reads CASSFRDNEQFF. The CDR3 DNA reads as TGTGCCAGCAGCTTCCGAGACAATGAGCAGTTCTTC.

This clonotype appeared a few times. The chain links TRBV3-1 to TRBJ2-5; tentatively, D is TRBD2 (5 bases). V was cut by 1 base and J by 4 bases, with 7 bases left in between. This CDR3 is built from 13 residues. The germline CDR1 and CDR2 sequences are LGHDT and YNNKEL (reference sequence). In DNA form, the CDR3 reads TGTGCCAGCAGCCAAGTGGCGGGAGAGACCCAGTACTTC. This gives the protein CASSQVAGETQYF.

CDR3 bases: TGTGCCACCAGTGATTCGGGACAGGGGAACGGTGGCTACACCTTC. It encodes CATSDSGQGNGGYTF. The chain couples TRBV24-1 to TRBJ1-2, with 10 bases fitting TRBD1. The CDR3 is 15 amino acids. Germline V gene data show CDR1 as KGHDR and CDR2 as SFDVKD. V shed 2 bases, J shed 7 bases, and the junction held 6 bases outside the gene matches.

The V call is TRBV14, the J call TRBJ2-6; D gene unclear. This CDR3 spans 13 amino acids. Germline CDR1 SGHDN, CDR2 FVKESK. With 6 bases removed from V and 11 bases from J, the gap between germline ends came to 14 bases. The CDR3 region has the DNA TGTGCCAGCAGTCGGATCCGGTTCGACGTCCTGACTTTC. Amino acids: CASSRIRFDVLTF. Full variable domain (missing parts from reference TRBV14 and TRBJ2-6): EAGVTQFPSHSVIEKGQTVTLRCDPISGHDNLYWYRRVMGKEIKFLLHFVKESKQDESGMPNNRFLAERTGGTYSTLKVQPAELEDSGVYFCASSRIRFDVLTFGAGSRLTVL.

This chain joins TRBV18 and TRBJ1-4; D ambiguous. V was pared by 3 bases and J by 7 bases, with 9 bases between. Per germline, CDR1 KGHSH and CDR2 LQKENI. The CDR3 sequence is 13 residues long. As DNA, the CDR3 is TGTGCCAGCTCACCTCCCGGAGTTGAAAAACTGTTTTTT. Translation: CASSPPGVEKLFF. The full variable domain, in which reference TRBV18 and TRBJ1-4 provide the parts outside the CDR3, is NAGVMQNPRHLVRRRGQEARLRCSPMKGHSHVYWYRQLPEEGLKFMVYLQKENIIDESGMPKERFSAEFPKEGPSILRIQQVVRGDSAAYFCASSPPGVEKLFFGSGTQLSVL.

The chain joins TRBV9 to TRBJ1-1; no reliable D call. Germline CDR1 is SGDLS and CDR2 is YYNGEE. This CDR3 has 15 amino acids. Trimming shortened V by 0 bases and J by 1 base, and 10 bases separated the two germline ends. This CDR3 is CASSVDPQRNTEAFF. The DNA for the CDR3 is TGTGCCAGCAGCGTAGATCCACAGAGGAACACTGAAGCTTTCTTT.

This sequence joins TRBV20-1 and TRBJ2-3, with 8 bases lining up with TRBD1. Trimming took 2 bases from V and 4 from J; bases not matched to a gene: 8. CDR1 and CDR2 from the germline V gene are DFQATT and SNEGSKA (reference sequence). CDR3 length: 15 residues. CDR3 sequence reads: CSARNPRGLADTQYF. CDR3 nucleotide sequence: TGCAGTGCTAGAAACCCCAGGGGGCTCGCAGATACGCAGTATTTT.